Listed below are T cell receptor beta chains from one sample, sequenced in a study of beta chain features in type 1 diabetes. Clones were read by immunoSEQ multiplex PCR, and TCRdb kept only the in-frame ones, dropping some. The table lists 120,000 or so clones, 15% to 20% of them singletons. Sample: central memory CD4+ T cells from blood. All receptors derive from a man between 18 and 35 years old with type 1 diabetes. The CDR3 runs from the conserved cysteine through the conserved F or W.

V gene,J gene,CDR3 protein
TRBV27,TRBJ2-7,CASSYGQGEFKQYF
TRBV5-7,TRBJ1-2,CASSLKDRVGYTF
TRBV30,TRBJ2-3,CAWSVSWGLAGTDTQYF
TRBV7-7,TRBJ1-1,CASSSDMNTEAFF
TRBV5-4,TRBJ1-1,CASSQIQNTEAFF
TRBV7-2,TRBJ2-1,CASCVNGGSYNEQFF
TRBV30,TRBJ1-2,CAKELPGQGTGGGYTF
TRBV4-2,TRBJ2-6,CASSQDLVLGGFSGANVLTF
TRBV9,TRBJ2-3,CASSVILTDTQYF
TRBV4-3,TRBJ2-7,CASSQAISYEQYF
TRBV5-6,TRBJ1-4,CASSLTGIREKLFF
TRBV7-2,TRBJ2-1,CASRSYNEQFF
TRBV5-4,TRBJ2-3,CASSLTTPQADTQYF
TRBV18,TRBJ2-5,CASSPGEPKETQYF
TRBV7-2,TRBJ2-7,CASSMGPRTEGYEQYF
TRBV10-3,TRBJ2-3,CAINPSTSAADTQYF
TRBV30,TRBJ2-3,CAWSVLAGVRYF
TRBV5-1,TRBJ1-1,CASRFGPTNTEAFF
TRBV4-3,TRBJ2-4,CASSQRPGGDLAKNIQYF
TRBV11-2,TRBJ2-7,CASSLGLTWGTPYEQYF
TRBV7-6,TRBJ2-2,CASSSSGRGAGELFF
TRBV27,TRBJ2-3,CASYLGAGTAILYTQYF
TRBV15,TRBJ1-5,CATSRGVEAGQANQPQHF
TRBV30,TRBJ2-4,CAWGVGGLLDKNIQYF
TRBV6-1,TRBJ2-1,CASSEGTSGNNEQFF
TRBV6-1,TRBJ2-3,CASSEAPSGSGKDTQYF
TRBV28,TRBJ2-7,CASSAIAWGGSYEQYF
TRBV6-4,TRBJ1-2,CASSDSSRAPYGYTF
TRBV7-2,TRBJ1-6,CASSLEGLLTNSPLHF
TRBV9,TRBJ2-1,CASSVRDEQFF
TRBV5-4,TRBJ1-1,CASSLPGVEKAEAFF
TRBV30,TRBJ2-1,CAWRGAGSYNEQFF